Listed below are T cell receptor beta chains from one sample, sequenced in a study of post-analysis software for immune sequencing data. Each CDR3 protein is one row after TCRdb ran MiXCR on the PCR reads. Of about 820,000 distinct CDR3 sequences in the sample, around 50% were seen once. The sample taken for sequencing was blood. These receptor sequences come from a girl aged 10-17 years with multiple sclerosis. Both conserved end residues are part of each CDR3. D genes are given only for firm matches. Size is omitted from some rows. Given values are once, few, many or a class for expanded clones.

cdr3_nt,cdr3_aa,d_call,v_call,j_call,clone_size,cdr3_length
TGTGCCAGCAGCCCTAGTGGGGGGTTAGAGACCCAGTACTTC,CASSPSGGLETQYF,NA,TRBV5-5,TRBJ2-5,few,14
TGCAGCGTTCCGACAGGGGGCTTCTATGGCTACACCTTC,CSVPTGGFYGYTF,TRBD1,TRBV29-1,TRBJ1-2,NA,13
TGCGCCAGCAACTTGGATGGGACAGGGGGCTCTGGGGCCAACGTCCTGACTTTC,CASNLDGTGGSGANVLTF,TRBD1,TRBV5-1,TRBJ2-6,NA,18
TGTGCCAGCAGCCAAGCGGCTGGAGGCTACACCTTC,CASSQAAGGYTF,NA,TRBV3-1,TRBJ1-2,NA,12
TGTGCCAGCGTGACTAGCGGGGGGCCCTACGAGCAGTACTTC,CASVTSGGPYEQYF,TRBD2,TRBV18,TRBJ2-7,few,14
TGCAGCGTTGGGGGGACTATACCTGATACGCAGTATTTT,CSVGGTIPDTQYF,TRBD2,TRBV29-1,TRBJ2-3,NA,13
TGCGCCAGCAGCCCTGGACTAGCGGGGACCGCCTACGAGCAGTACTTC,CASSPGLAGTAYEQYF,TRBD2,TRBV5-1,TRBJ2-7,few,16
TGTGCCAGTAGCCCCTACACCGGGACGGGCCAAGAGACCCAGTACTTC,CASSPYTGTGQETQYF,NA,TRBV19,TRBJ2-5,NA,16
TGTGCCAGCAGCTTAGAACAGGGAAGGGATGGCTACACCTTC,CASSLEQGRDGYTF,NA,TRBV5-1,TRBJ1-2,few,14
TGTGCCAGCAGCGTAGGACCGGGGGCAGATACGCAGTATTTT,CASSVGPGADTQYF,NA,TRBV9,TRBJ2-3,NA,14
TGTGCCAGCAGTTTAGGACTAGCGGGAGTGCTGTACGAGCAGTACTTC,CASSLGLAGVLYEQYF,TRBD2,TRBV12-3/TRBV12-4,TRBJ2-7,few,16
TGCAGTGCAGGATCGACTAGCGGGAGCGGTGGCTCCTACAATGAGCAGTTCTTC,CSAGSTSGSGGSYNEQFF,TRBD2,TRBV20-1,TRBJ2-1,NA,18
TGCAGTGCTAGAGATAGTCAGCGGGATGTCTACGAGCAGTACTTC,CSARDSQRDVYEQYF,TRBD2,TRBV20-1,TRBJ2-7,few,15
TGCGCCAGCAGCTTGGCGGGAGGGCCAAGGGAGCAGTACTTC,CASSLAGGPREQYF,TRBD2,TRBV12-3/TRBV12-4,TRBJ2-7,few,14
TGCAGTGCTACTATCCCAGGAACTGGGGCCAACGTCCTGACTTTC,CSATIPGTGANVLTF,NA,TRBV20-1,TRBJ2-6,few,15
TGCGCCAGCAGACGCCTGGGGGGTAGACAAGAGACCCAGTACTTC,CASRRLGGRQETQYF,NA,TRBV4-1,TRBJ2-5,few,15